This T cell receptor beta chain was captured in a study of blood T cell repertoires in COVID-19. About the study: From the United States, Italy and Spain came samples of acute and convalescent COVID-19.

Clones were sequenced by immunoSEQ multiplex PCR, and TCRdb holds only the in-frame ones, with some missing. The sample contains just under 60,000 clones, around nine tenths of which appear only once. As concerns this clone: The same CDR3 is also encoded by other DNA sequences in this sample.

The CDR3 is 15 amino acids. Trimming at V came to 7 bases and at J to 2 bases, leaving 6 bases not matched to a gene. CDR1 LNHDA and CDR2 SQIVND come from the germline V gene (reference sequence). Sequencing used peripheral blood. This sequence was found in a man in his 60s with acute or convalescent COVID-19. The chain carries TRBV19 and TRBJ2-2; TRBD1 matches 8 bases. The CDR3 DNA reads TGTGCCAGTATACGGACAGGGCGAAACACCGGGGAGCTGTTTTTT. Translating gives CASIRTGRNTGELFF.